A single sample is the source of the 8 T cell receptor beta chains below, sequenced in a study of blood T cell repertoires in COVID-19. The method was immunoSEQ multiplex PCR; TCRdb's version includes in-frame clones alone and lacks a portion of them. The top ten hold approximately 18% of the sample, which has around 130,000 clones, roughly 84% seen once. Sequenced input: peripheral blood. Every receptor here comes from a woman older than 75 with acute or convalescent COVID-19.

This clone came up once. The rearrangement uses TRBV7-8 and TRBJ2-3, with 9 bases that match TRBD2. V was clipped by 7 bases and J by 0 bases; unmatched bases: 8. Per the germline V gene, CDR1 is SGHVS and CDR2 is FQNEAQ. The CDR3 spans 16 residues. As DNA, the CDR3 is TGTGCCAGCACCCGTAGCGGGGGATCTAGCACAGATACGCAGTATTTT. It encodes CASTRSGGSSTDTQYF.

This clone was observed at least ten times. This chain joins TRBV12-3 or TRBV12-4 and TRBJ2-5, with a possible D match to TRBD2 (6 bases). The CDR3 length is 13 residues. V lost 6 bases, J lost 4 bases, and 12 bases lay in between. The DNA of the CDR3 is TGTGCCAGCAGCGAACCGGAGGGAGAGACCCAGTACTTC. Its protein product is CASSEPEGETQYF.

The chain couples TRBV2 to TRBJ2-7; no reliable D call. Germline-derived CDR1 and CDR2 are SNHLY and FYNNEI. The V end lost 6 bases, the J end lost 4 bases, and 4 bases lay between the germline ends. This CDR3 is 10 amino acids long. CDR3 nucleotide sequence: TGTGCCAGCAGCTATTACGAGCAGTACTTC. This encodes CASSYYEQYF.

The chain has TRBV7-9 and TRBJ1-2; 7 bases align to TRBD1. CDR1 and CDR2 from the germline V gene are SEHNR and FQNEAQ (reference sequence). Trimming at V came to 4 bases and at J to 6 bases, leaving 11 bases not matched to a gene. This CDR3 comprises 15 residues. The CDR3 DNA reads as TGTGCCAGCAGCTCGGGGATGACAGGGATAGATGGCTACACCTTC. It is translated as CASSSGMTGIDGYTF.

The chain is built from TRBV5-1 and TRBJ2-5; possible D gene TRBD1, 5 bases. CDR3 length: 15 amino acids. Germline values: CDR1 SGHRS, CDR2 YFSETQ. V dropped 2 bases and J dropped 0 bases, with 11 bases sitting between them. CDR3 sequence (DNA): TGCGCCAGCAGCTTACAGGCTCCGAACCAAGAGACCCAGTACTTC. It specifies CASSLQAPNQETQYF.

This clone was recorded a few times. The chain links TRBV29-1 to TRBJ1-2; D perhaps matches TRBD1 (6 bases). Germline-derived CDR1 and CDR2 are SQVTM and ANQGSEA. Between the trimmed V and J ends, which lost 3 bases and 0 bases, there was a span of 14 bases. The CDR3 has 15 amino acids. CDR3 protein: CSVDVAGATNYGYTF. CDR3 coding DNA: TGCAGCGTTGATGTTGCAGGGGCTACTAACTATGGCTACACCTTC. The complete variable domain, with remaining parts taken from reference TRBV29-1 and TRBJ1-2, reads SAVISQKPSRDICQRGTSLTIQCQVDSQVTMMFWYRQQPGQSLTLIATANQGSEATYESGFVIDKFPISRPNLTFSTLTVSNMSPEDSSIYLCSVDVAGATNYGYTFGSGTRLTVV.

The chain couples TRBV19 to TRBJ1-6; 8 bases align to TRBD1. Germline CDR1 reads LNHDA; CDR2 reads SQIVND (reference sequence). This CDR3 has 14 residues. V was pared by 5 bases and J by 7 bases, with 4 bases of the junction left unmatched. This CDR3 is CASSGQGLNSPLHF. CDR3 nucleotides: TGTGCCAGTAGTGGACAGGGCTTAAATTCACCCCTCCACTTT.

The rearrangement links TRBV5-4 to TRBJ2-1, with 7 nucleotides matching TRBD2. The germline CDR1 and CDR2 sequences are SGHNT and YYREEE (reference sequence). The V segment lost 4 bases and the J segment 7 bases; nucleotides outside the gene matches: 14. The CDR3 is 16 residues long. CDR3 bases: TGTGCCAGCAGCCCCGGGGGTAGCGGGCGTTTGAATGAGCAGTTCTTC. It specifies CASSPGGSGRLNEQFF.